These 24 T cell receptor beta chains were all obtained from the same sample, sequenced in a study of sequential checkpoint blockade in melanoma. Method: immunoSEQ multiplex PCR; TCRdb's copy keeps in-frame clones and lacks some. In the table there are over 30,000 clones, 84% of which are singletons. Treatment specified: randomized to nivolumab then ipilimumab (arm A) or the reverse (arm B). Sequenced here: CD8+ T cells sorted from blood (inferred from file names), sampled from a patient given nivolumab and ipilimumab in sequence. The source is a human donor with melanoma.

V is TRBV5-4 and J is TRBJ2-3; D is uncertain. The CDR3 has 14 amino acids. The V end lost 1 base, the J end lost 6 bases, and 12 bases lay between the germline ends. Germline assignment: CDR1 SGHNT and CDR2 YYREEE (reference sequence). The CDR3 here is CASSLNSPSDTQYF. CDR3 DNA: TGTGCCAGCAGCTTGAACAGTCCATCGGATACGCAGTATTTT.

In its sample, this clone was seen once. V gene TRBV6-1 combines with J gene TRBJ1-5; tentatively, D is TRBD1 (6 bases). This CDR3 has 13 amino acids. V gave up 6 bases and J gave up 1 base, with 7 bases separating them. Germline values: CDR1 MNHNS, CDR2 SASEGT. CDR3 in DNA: TGTGCCAGCAGGAGGGGGAGCAATCAGCCCCAGCATTTT. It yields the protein CASRRGSNQPQHF.

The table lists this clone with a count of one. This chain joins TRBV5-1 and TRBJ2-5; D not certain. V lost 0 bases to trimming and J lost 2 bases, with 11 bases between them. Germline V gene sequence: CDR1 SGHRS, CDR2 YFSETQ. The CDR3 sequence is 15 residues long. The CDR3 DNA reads TGCGCCAGCAGCTTGGAGGCGCAGGTACAAGAGACCCAGTACTTC. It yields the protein CASSLEAQVQETQYF.

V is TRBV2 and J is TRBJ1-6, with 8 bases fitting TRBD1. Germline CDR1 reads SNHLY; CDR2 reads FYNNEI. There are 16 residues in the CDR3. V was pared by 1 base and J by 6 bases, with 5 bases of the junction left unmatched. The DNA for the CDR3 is TGTGCCAGCAGTGAAGGGTGGACAGGGATTAATTCACCCCTCCACTTT. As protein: CASSEGWTGINSPLHF.

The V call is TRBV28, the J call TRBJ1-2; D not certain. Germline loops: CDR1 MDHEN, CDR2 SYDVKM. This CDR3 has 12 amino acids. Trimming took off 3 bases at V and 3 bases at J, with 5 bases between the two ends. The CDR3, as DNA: TGTGCCAGCAGTTTCCATTACTATGGCTACACCTTC. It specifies CASSFHYYGYTF.

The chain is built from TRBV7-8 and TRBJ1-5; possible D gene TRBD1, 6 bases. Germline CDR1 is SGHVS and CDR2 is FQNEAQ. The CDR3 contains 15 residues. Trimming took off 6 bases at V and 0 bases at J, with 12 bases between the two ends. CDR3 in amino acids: CASRRTADSNQPQHF. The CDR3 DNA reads TGTGCCAGCAGGCGGACAGCCGATAGCAATCAGCCCCAGCATTTT.

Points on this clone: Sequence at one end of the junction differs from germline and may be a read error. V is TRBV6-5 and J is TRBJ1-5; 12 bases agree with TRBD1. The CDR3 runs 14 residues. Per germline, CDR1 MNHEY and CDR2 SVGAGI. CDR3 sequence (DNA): TGTGCCAGCAGGGGGACAGGGGGCAAACAGCCCCAGCATTTT. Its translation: CASRGTGGKQPQHF.

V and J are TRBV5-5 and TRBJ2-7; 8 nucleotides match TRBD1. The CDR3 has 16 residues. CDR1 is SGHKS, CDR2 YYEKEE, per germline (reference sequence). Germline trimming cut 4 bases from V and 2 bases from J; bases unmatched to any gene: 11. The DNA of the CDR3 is TGTGCCAGCAGCATTAAAATGACAGGGGCCGCCTACGAGCAGTACTTC. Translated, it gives CASSIKMTGAAYEQYF.

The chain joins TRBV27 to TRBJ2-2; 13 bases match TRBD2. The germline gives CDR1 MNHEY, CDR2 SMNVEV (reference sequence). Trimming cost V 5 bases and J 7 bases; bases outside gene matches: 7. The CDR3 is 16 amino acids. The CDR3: CASSGGLAGLNGELFF. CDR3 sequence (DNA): TGTGCCAGCAGTGGGGGACTAGCGGGGTTGAACGGGGAGCTGTTTTTT.

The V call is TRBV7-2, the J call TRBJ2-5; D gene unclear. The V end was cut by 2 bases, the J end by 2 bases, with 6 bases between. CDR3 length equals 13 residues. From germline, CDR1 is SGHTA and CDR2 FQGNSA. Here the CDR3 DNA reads TGTGCCAGCAGCTTAACAACACAAGAGACCCAGTACTTC. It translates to CASSLTTQETQYF. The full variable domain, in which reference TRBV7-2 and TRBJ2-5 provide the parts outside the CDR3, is GAGVSQSPSNKVTEKGKDVELRCDPISGHTALYWYRQSLGQGLEFLIYFQGNSAPDKSGLPSDRFSAERTGGSVSTLTIQRTQQEDSAVYLCASSLTTQETQYFGPGTRLLVL.

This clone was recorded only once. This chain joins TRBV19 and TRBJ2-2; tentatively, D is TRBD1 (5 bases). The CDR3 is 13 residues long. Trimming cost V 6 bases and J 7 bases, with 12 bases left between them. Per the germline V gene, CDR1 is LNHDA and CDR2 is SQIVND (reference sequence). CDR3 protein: CASSLQGFGELFF. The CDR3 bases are TGTGCCAGTAGCCTGCAGGGTTTCGGGGAGCTGTTTTTT.

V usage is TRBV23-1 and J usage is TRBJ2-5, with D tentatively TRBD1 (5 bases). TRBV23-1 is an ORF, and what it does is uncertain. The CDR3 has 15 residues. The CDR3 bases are TGCCGAAGGGCGGTAGGGGTAAACCTCCCAAAGACCCAGTACTTC. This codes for CRRAVGVNLPKTQYF.

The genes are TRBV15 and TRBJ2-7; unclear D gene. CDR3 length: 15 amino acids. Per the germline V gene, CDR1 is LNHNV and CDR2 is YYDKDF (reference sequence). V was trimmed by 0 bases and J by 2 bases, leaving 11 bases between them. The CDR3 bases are TGTGCCACCAGCAGAGATCTAGGCGTTCCCTACGAGCAGTACTTC. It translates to CATSRDLGVPYEQYF. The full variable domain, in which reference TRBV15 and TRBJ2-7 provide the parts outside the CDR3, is DAMVIQNPRYQVTQFGKPVTLSCSQTLNHNVMYWYQQKSSQAPKLLFHYYDKDFNNEADTPDNFQSRRPNTSFCFLDIRSPGLGDTAMYLCATSRDLGVPYEQYFGPGTRLTVT.

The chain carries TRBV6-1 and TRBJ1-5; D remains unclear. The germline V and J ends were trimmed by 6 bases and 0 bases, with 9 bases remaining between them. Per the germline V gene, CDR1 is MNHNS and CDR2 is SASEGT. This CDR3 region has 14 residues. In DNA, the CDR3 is TGTGCCAGCAGGAGGATTAATAGCAATCAGCCCCAGCATTTT. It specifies CASRRINSNQPQHF.

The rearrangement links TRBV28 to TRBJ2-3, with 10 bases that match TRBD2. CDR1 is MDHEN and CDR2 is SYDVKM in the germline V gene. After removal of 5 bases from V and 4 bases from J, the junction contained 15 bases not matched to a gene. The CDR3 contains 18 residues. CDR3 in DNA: TGTGCCAGCAGTCCGGGTAGCGGGGGGCCTTTGGATGCAGATACGCAGTATTTT. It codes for CASSPGSGGPLDADTQYF.

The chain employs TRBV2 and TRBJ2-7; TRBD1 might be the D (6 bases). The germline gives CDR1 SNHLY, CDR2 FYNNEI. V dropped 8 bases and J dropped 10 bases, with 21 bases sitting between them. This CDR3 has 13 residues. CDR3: CASLQGTAAQQYF. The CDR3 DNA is TGTGCCAGCTTACAGGGAACAGCAGCTCAACAGTACTTC.

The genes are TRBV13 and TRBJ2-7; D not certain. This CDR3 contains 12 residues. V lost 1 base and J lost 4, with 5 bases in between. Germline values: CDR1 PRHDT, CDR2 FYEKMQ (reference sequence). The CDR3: CASSLEAYEQYF. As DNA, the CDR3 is TGTGCCAGCAGCTTAGAAGCTTACGAGCAGTACTTC.

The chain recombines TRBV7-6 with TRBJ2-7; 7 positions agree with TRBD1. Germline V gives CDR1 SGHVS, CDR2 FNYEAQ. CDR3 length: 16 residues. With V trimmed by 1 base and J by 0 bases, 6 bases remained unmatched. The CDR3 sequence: CASSLVPGTDSYEQYF. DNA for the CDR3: TGTGCCAGCAGCTTAGTCCCCGGGACAGACTCCTACGAGCAGTACTTC.

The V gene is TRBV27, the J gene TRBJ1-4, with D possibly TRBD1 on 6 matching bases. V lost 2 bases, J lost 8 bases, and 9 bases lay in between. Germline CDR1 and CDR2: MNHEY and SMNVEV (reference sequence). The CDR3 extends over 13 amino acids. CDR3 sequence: CASSLAGEEKLFF. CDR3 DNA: TGTGCCAGCAGTTTAGCAGGGGAAGAAAAACTGTTTTTT.

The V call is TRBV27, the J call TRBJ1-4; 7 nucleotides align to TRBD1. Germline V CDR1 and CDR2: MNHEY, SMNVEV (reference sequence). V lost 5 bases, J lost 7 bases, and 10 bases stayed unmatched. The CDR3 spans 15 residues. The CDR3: CASSHTTGRVEKLFF. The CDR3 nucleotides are TGTGCCAGCAGTCACACGACAGGGCGGGTTGAAAAACTGTTTTTT. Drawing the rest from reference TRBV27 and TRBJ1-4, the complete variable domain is EAQVTQNPRYLITVTGKKLTVTCSQNMNHEYMSWYRQDPGLGLRQIYYSMNVEVTDKGDVPEGYKVSRKEKRNFPLILESPSPNQTSLYFCASSHTTGRVEKLFFGSGTQLSVL.

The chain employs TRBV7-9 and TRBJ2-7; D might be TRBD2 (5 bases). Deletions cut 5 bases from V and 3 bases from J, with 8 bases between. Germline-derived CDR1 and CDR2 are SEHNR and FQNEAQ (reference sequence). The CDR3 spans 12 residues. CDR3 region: CASSPDFYEQYF. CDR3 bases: TGTGCCAGCAGCCCGGACTTCTACGAGCAGTACTTC.

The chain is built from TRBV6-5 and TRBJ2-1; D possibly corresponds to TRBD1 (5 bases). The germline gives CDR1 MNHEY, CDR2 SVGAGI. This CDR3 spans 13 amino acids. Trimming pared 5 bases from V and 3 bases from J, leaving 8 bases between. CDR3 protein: CASSPDIYNEQFF. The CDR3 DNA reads TGTGCCAGCAGTCCGGACATCTACAATGAGCAGTTCTTC.

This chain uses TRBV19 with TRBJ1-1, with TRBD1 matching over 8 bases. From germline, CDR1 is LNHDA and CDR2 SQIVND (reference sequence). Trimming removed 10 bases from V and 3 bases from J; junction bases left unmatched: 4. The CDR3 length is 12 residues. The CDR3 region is CATGQGHTEAFF. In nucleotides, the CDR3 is TGTGCCACTGGACAGGGTCACACTGAAGCTTTCTTT.

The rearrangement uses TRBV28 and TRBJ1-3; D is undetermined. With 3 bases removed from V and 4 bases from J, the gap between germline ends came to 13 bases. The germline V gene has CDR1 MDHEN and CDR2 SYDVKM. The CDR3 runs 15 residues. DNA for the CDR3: TGTGCCAGCAGTTTGGAACAGATTCCGGGAAACACCATATATTTT. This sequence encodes CASSLEQIPGNTIYF.